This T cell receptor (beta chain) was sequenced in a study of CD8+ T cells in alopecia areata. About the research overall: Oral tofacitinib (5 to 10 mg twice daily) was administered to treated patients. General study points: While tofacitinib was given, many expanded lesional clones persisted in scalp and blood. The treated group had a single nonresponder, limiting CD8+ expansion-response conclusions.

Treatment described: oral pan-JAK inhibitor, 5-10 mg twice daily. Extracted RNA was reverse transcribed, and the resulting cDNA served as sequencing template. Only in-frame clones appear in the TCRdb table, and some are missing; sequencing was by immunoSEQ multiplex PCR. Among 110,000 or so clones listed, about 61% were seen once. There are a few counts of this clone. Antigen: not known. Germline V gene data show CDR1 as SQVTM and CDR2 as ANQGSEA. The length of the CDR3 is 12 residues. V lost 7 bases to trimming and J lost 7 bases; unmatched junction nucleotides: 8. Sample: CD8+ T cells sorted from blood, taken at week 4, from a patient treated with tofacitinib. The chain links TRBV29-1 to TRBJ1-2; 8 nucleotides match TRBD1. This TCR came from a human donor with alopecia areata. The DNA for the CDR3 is TGCAGCGCCTTGGACAGGGAGCGTGGCTACACCTTC. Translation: CSALDRERGYTF.